This entry concerns a single T cell receptor (beta chain). As yet, its antigen is unknown. In germline, CDR1 is SGHDN, CDR2 FVKESK. The CDR3 spans 15 residues. Trimming removed 3 bases at V and 8 bases at J, with 16 bases between. The data originate from a study of human T cells and chemical hapten exposure. Turning to the study itself: Patch tests put 0.01% DPC on the upper back, and the results were checked at 6 days. General study points: Donors in the study had alopecia, meaning their immune response may differ from healthy people's. In comparison with controls, expanded TCRs gave rise to a significantly larger number of large CDR3 similarity clusters.

TCRdb itself ran the RACE reads through MiXCR, one entry per CDR3 protein. Of around 120,000 distinct CDR3 sequences in the sample, 13% are singletons; the top ten hold around 2.7%. Time point in this sample: pre-sensitization, week 0. The treatment is: therapeutic diphenylcyclopropenone sensitization with weekly scalp DPC. Alopecia patients, 18 to 70 years old and DPC-suitable, served as donors. The sample in question was whole blood, obtained in connection with sensitization to the hapten diphenylcyclopropenone (DPC). This receptor was taken from a young woman with alopecia areata. Some clones in this sample may be carry-over from other donors' samples. The rearrangement uses TRBV14 and TRBJ1-4; TRBD1 is a possible D gene (6 bases). CDR3 sequence (DNA): TGTGCCAGCAGCCAGCAGACAGGAGGATGGGAAAAACTGTTTTTT. Protein product: CASSQQTGGWEKLFF.